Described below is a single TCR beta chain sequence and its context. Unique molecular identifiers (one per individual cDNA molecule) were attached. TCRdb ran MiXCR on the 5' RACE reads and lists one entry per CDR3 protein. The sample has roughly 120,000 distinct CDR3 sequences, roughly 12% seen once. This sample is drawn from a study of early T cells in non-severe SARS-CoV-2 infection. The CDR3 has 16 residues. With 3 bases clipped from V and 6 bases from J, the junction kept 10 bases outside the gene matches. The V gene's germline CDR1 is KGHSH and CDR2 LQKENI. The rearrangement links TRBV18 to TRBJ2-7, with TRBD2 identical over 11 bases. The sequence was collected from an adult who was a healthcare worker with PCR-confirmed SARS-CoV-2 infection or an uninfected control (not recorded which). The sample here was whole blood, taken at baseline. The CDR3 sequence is CASSPPGLAGGGEQYF. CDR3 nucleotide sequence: TGTGCCAGCTCACCCCCCGGGCTAGCGGGAGGTGGCGAGCAGTACTTC.